A single sample gave rise to the 27 T cell receptor beta chains below, sequenced in a study of T cells in Graves' hyperthyroidism and ophthalmopathy. Amplification of TCR beta CDR3 regions used RNA as the template. With the HTBI primer set, the TCR CDR3 went through a first round of RT-PCR. TCRdb re-analysed the multiplex PCR reads in MiXCR, keeping a single row per CDR3 protein. The sample has around 720,000 distinct CDR3 sequences; just over 35% are singletons. Sequenced input: blood. Every receptor here comes from a woman between 40 and 55 years old with Graves' hyperthyroidism.

There are a few counts of this clonotype. The chain has TRBV20-1 and TRBJ2-5; 7 nucleotides align to TRBD2. Judging by the DNA end, TRBJ2-1 fits better; the J call may be wrong. CDR1 DFQATT and CDR2 SNEGSKA come from the germline V gene (reference sequence). This CDR3 spans 11 amino acids. For the CDR3, the DNA is TGCAGTGCTCGGGGGGATAATGAGCAGTTCTTC. The encoded protein is CSARGDNEQFF.

This chain connects TRBV28 to TRBJ2-6; D possibly corresponds to TRBD1 (6 bases). V was cut by 6 bases and J by 3 bases, with 9 bases left in between. The CDR3 is 14 residues long. Germline CDR1 and CDR2: MDHEN and SYDVKM. The CDR3 DNA reads as TGTGCCAGCAGGGGGGCGGGTGGGGCCAACGTCCTGACTTTC. This encodes CASRGAGGANVLTF. The whole variable domain, filled in from reference TRBV28 and TRBJ2-6, reads DVKVTQSSRYLVKRTGEKVFLECVQDMDHENMFWYRQDPGLGLRLIYFSYDVKMKEKGDIPEGYSVSREKKERFSLILESASTNQTSMYLCASRGAGGANVLTFGAGSRLTVL.

As concerns this clonotype: A read error may produce the germline difference seen at one junction end. CDR3: CASSSGSGILGMDSPPHF. CDR3 nucleotide sequence: TGTGCCAGCAGTTCCGGGAGCGGGATCTTGGGGATGGATTCACCCCCCCACTTT. The chain links TRBV12-3 or TRBV12-4 to TRBJ1-6; D is unresolved. The CDR3 has 18 residues.

This chain connects TRBV12-3 or TRBV12-4 to TRBJ2-7, with D unclear. V dropped 1 base and J dropped 9 bases, with 19 bases sitting between them. The CDR3 consists of 15 residues. CDR3 sequence: CASSLVGPTTKAQYF. DNA of the CDR3: TGTGCCAGCAGTTTAGTGGGTCCTACTACGAAGGCGCAGTACTTC.

J is TRBJ1-2 and V is TRBV5-1; 7 positions agree with TRBD1. The CDR3 sequence is 17 residues long. The ends lost 1 base at V and 5 bases at J; junction bases unmatched: 14. Germline CDR1 SGHRS, CDR2 YFSETQ. CDR3 loop: CASSLTRDSGLRYGYTF. In DNA, the CDR3 is TGCGCCAGCAGCTTGACCCGGGACAGTGGACTCCGGTATGGCTACACCTTC.

This clonotype was observed at least ten times. This chain joins TRBV20-1 and TRBJ1-2, with unresolved D. V was cut by 0 bases and J by 6 bases, with 14 bases left in between. Germline CDR1 DFQATT, CDR2 SNEGSKA (reference sequence). The CDR3 extends over 14 amino acids. The CDR3 DNA sequence: TGCAGTGCTAGAGATCCGGGTTCTATTCATGGCTACACCTTC. This gives the protein CSARDPGSIHGYTF.

V is TRBV10-3 and J is TRBJ2-7; D may be TRBD2 (5 bases). CDR1 is ENHRY, CDR2 SYGVKD, per germline. V was clipped by 5 bases and J by 3 bases, with 20 bases between them. This CDR3 comprises 16 residues. The CDR3 here is CAISYSRRRGYYEQYF. The CDR3 DNA is TGTGCCATCAGTTACTCGCGACGGCGAGGGTACTACGAGCAGTACTTC.

In its sample, this clonotype was seen a few times. The chain has TRBV7-9 and TRBJ2-2; 7 bases are a match to TRBD1. V lost 6 bases, J lost 4 bases, and 11 bases stayed unmatched. The CDR3 extends over 16 amino acids. The V gene's germline CDR1 is SEHNR and CDR2 FQNEAQ (reference sequence). The CDR3 nucleotides are TGTGCCAGCAGGTATACAGGGGCCGAGACCACCGGGGAGCTGTTTTTT. It is translated as CASRYTGAETTGELFF.

Many counts were recorded for this clonotype. The chain uses TRBV19 and TRBJ2-7, with D perhaps assigned TRBD1 or TRBD2 (6 bases each). CDR1 and CDR2 (germline): LNHDA, SQIVND (reference sequence). Trimming cost V 7 bases and J 1 base, with 14 bases left between them. The CDR3 is 14 amino acids. The CDR3 region has the DNA TGTGCCAGTAAAGGTAGCGGACAGTCCTACGAGCAGTACTTC. Translation: CASKGSGQSYEQYF.

In regard to this clonotype: Sequence at one end of the junction differs from germline and may be a read error. The rearrangement links TRBV7-3 to TRBJ1-4; 7 bases line up with TRBD1. The germline V gene has CDR1 SGHTA and CDR2 FQGTGA. The CDR3 has 20 residues. CDR3 nucleotide sequence: TGTGCCAGCAGCGCCGAAGACAGGGACGGACCCCCGTCATGTAATGAAACACTGTTTTTT. Its protein is CASSAEDRDGPPSCNETLFF.

Regarding this clonotype: Relative to the germline gene, one junction end is altered; a read error may explain this. J is TRBJ1-1 and V is TRBV7-4; possible D gene TRBD1, 6 bases. The germline V gene has CDR1 SGHVT and CDR2 SQSDAQ. CDR3 size: 14 residues. The CDR3 nucleotides are TGCGCCAGCAGCCAAGCCGCACAGGGCAGGGAAGCTTTCTTT. Protein: CASSQAAQGREAFF.

The CDR3 nucleotides read TGCAGCGCTACAACCGGGACAGGGGCGTATTATAATTCACCCCTCCACTTT. It specifies CSATTGTGAYYNSPLHF. The chain carries TRBV29-1 and TRBJ1-6; 10 bases match TRBD1. V lost 7 bases, J lost 4 bases, and 13 bases stayed unmatched. This CDR3 is built from 17 residues. Germline V gene lookup returns CDR1 SQVTM and CDR2 ANQGSEA.

This clonotype has more than one count but fewer than ten. The chain combines TRBV7-2 with TRBJ2-7, with 14 bases lining up with TRBD2. V lost 5 bases, J lost 8 bases, and 5 bases stayed unmatched. This CDR3 comprises 14 residues. Looked up from germline, CDR1 is SGHTA and CDR2 is FQGNSA. The CDR3 DNA is TGTGCCAGCAGCCTAGGGACTAGCGGGAGTAAGCAGTACTTC. It specifies CASSLGTSGSKQYF.

This clonotype appeared once. This chain links TRBV7-9 with TRBJ1-5; the D gene is possibly TRBD1 (5 bases). This CDR3 contains 16 residues. CDR1 SEHNR and CDR2 FQNEAQ come from the germline V gene (reference sequence). Between the trimmed V and J ends, which lost 5 bases and 2 bases, there was a span of 16 bases. The CDR3 DNA is TGTGCCAGCAGCCGCACAGCCGGGGCAGGCAATCAGCCCCAGCATTTT. This translates into CASSRTAGAGNQPQHF.

This clonotype was detected only a few times. This chain links TRBV10-3 with TRBJ2-6, with D possibly being TRBD2 (5 bases). Germline V lookup: CDR1 ENHRY, CDR2 SYGVKD. CDR3 size: 13 residues. Trimming cost V 10 bases and J 2 bases, with 9 bases left between them. The CDR3 bases are TGTGCCACGGTGGAGGCTGGGGCCAACGTCCTGACTTTC. Translation: CATVEAGANVLTF.

This clonotype appeared many times. The chain is built from TRBV19 and TRBJ1-2, with unresolved D. Trimming removed 7 bases at V and 2 bases at J, with 14 bases between. CDR1 is LNHDA, CDR2 SQIVND, per germline (reference sequence). The CDR3 consists of 14 residues. CDR3 region: CASTPGAPNYGYTF. The CDR3 DNA is TGTGCCAGTACCCCCGGCGCACCCAACTATGGCTACACCTTC.

This clonotype has ten or more counts. The gene calls are TRBV7-6 and TRBJ1-1; no definite D call. V was trimmed by 8 bases and J by 1 base, leaving 11 bases between them. This CDR3 comprises 13 residues. Germline V lookup: CDR1 SGHVS, CDR2 FNYEAQ. CDR3: CASLALGNTEAFF. The DNA for the CDR3 is TGTGCCAGCTTAGCCCTGGGGAACACTGAAGCTTTCTTT.

This chain joins TRBV2 and TRBJ2-7; 10 positions match TRBD1. The CDR3 contains 14 residues. The V segment lost 5 bases and the J segment 4 bases; nucleotides outside the gene matches: 5. The germline V gene encodes CDR1 SNHLY and CDR2 FYNNEI. Here the CDR3 DNA reads TGTGCCAGCAGTTATGGGACAGGGGTGTACGAGCAGTACTTC. Amino acid sequence: CASSYGTGVYEQYF.

This chain links TRBV11-2 with TRBJ1-2; maybe TRBD1 (5 bases). This CDR3 comprises 13 residues. The V and J ends lost 5 bases and 3 bases respectively, with 10 bases between them. Per the germline V gene, CDR1 is SGHAT and CDR2 is FQNNGV. DNA for the CDR3: TGTGCCAGCAGCGCCGACAGCCACTATGGCTACACCTTC. Encoded protein: CASSADSHYGYTF.

This clonotype was detected only once. The junction shows a germline mismatch at one end, possibly a read error. V gene TRBV10-3 combines with J gene TRBJ1-5, with a possible D match to TRBD1 (6 bases). Germline V gene sequence: CDR1 ENHRY, CDR2 SYGVKD. The CDR3 spans 15 residues. The chain's CDR3 is CASSLGGANNQPQHF. CDR3 DNA sequence: TGTGCCAGCAGTTTAGGGGGGGCGAACAATCAGCCCCAGCATTTT.

The chain combines TRBV12-3 or TRBV12-4 with TRBJ1-6, with D uncertain. With 2 bases removed from V and 14 bases from J, the gap between germline ends came to 19 bases. The CDR3 sequence is 15 residues long. The chain's CDR3 is CASSLLAPRDSSLHF. CDR3 sequence (DNA): TGTGCCAGCAGTTTATTAGCGCCCCGCGATAGTTCCCTCCACTTT.

This clonotype was detected a few times. The genes are TRBV4-3 and TRBJ1-5; no clear D gene. Trimming removed 1 base at V and 7 bases at J, with 11 bases between. This CDR3 has 14 amino acids. CDR1 is LGHNA and CDR2 is YSLEER in the germline V gene. CDR3 sequence reads: CASSQVGVGQPQHF. The CDR3 bases are TGCGCCAGCAGCCAAGTCGGGGTTGGACAGCCCCAGCATTTT.

This clonotype appeared a few times. The V call is TRBV2, the J call TRBJ2-7, with 10 bases aligning to TRBD2. Germline V gives CDR1 SNHLY, CDR2 FYNNEI. This CDR3 is 18 amino acids long. With 5 bases clipped from V and 2 bases from J, the junction kept 15 bases outside the gene matches. Here the CDR3 reads CASSRSGLAAVNPYEQYF. The DNA for the CDR3 is TGTGCCAGCAGTAGGTCAGGACTAGCGGCCGTGAACCCCTACGAGCAGTACTTC.

The V and J genes are TRBV7-6 and TRBJ1-6, with D tentatively TRBD1 (5 bases). The CDR3 sequence is 14 residues long. V lost 5 bases and J 13 bases, leaving 18 bases between the germline ends. Germline assignment: CDR1 SGHVS and CDR2 FNYEAQ. The CDR3 coding sequence is TGTGCCAGCAGCCGGGCGGGGGTTCATGTTCCCCTCCACTTT. Translating gives CASSRAGVHVPLHF.

A word on this clonotype: The CDR3 does not close with the conserved phenylalanine or tryptophan, likely indicating a read error. The V and J genes are TRBV7-2 and TRBJ1-6; D is possibly TRBD1 (5 bases). The length of the CDR3 is 12 residues. V was trimmed by 5 bases and J by 12 bases, leaving 11 bases between them. The germline gives CDR1 SGHTA, CDR2 FQGNSA. The CDR3 DNA reads as TGTGCCAGCAGCAAACCCCAGGGACCCCTCCACTTA. This sequence encodes CASSKPQGPLHL.

The chain employs TRBV20-1 and TRBJ2-5; 11 bases are shared with TRBD2. There are 15 residues in the CDR3. The V segment lost 6 bases and the J segment 5 bases; nucleotides outside the gene matches: 11. CDR1 and CDR2 (germline): DFQATT, SNEGSKA (reference sequence). The CDR3, as DNA: TGCAGTGCCAGCAGGCTAGCGGGAGGAAAGGAGACCCAGTACTTC. Its translation is CSASRLAGGKETQYF.

CDR3 protein: CAISEERELFF. The CDR3 nucleotides read TGTGCCATCAGCGAGGAGAGGGAGCTGTTTTTT. V usage is TRBV10-3 and J usage is TRBJ2-2; D gene unclear. The germline V and J ends were trimmed by 6 bases and 9 bases, with 8 bases remaining between them. The CDR3 runs to 11 residues. Germline V gene data show CDR1 as ENHRY and CDR2 as SYGVKD.